This entry lists 30 T cell receptor beta chains sequenced from one sample in a study of cytomegalovirus exposure and HLA in healthy donors. Both 60 Vbeta primers and 13 Jbeta primers went into the PCR. Measured with immunoSEQ multiplex PCR; TCRdb has only the in-frame clones, and not every one. Counted here are some 150,000 clones, approximately 80% occurring once; the ten biggest clones make up about 1.5%. Sequencing was done on a sample of PBMCs. Source of these receptors: a woman in her 30s in good health and CMV-seronegative.

This rearrangement joins TRBV19 to TRBJ2-2; TRBD1 aligns across 7 bases. The length of the CDR3 is 16 residues. CDR1 and CDR2 (germline): LNHDA, SQIVND (reference sequence). V gave up 5 bases and J gave up 5 bases; unmatched junction bases: 11. The CDR3 coding sequence is TGTGCCAGTAGTCTGCACGACAGGGTAGGGACCGGGGAGCTGTTTTTT. Its protein is CASSLHDRVGTGELFF.

The CDR3, as DNA: TGTGCCAGCAGTGCGGGACAGGGGATAGGCTACACCTTC. Amino acid sequence: CASSAGQGIGYTF. V usage is TRBV2 and J usage is TRBJ1-2; 10 bases are a match to TRBD1. Trimming removed 4 bases from V and 8 bases from J; junction bases left unmatched: 4. The CDR3 totals 13 residues. Germline CDR1 SNHLY, CDR2 FYNNEI.

This clone was detected a few times. This sequence joins TRBV4-2 and TRBJ2-7, with D possibly matching TRBD2 (7 bases). Per germline, CDR1 LGHNA and CDR2 YNFKEQ. Trimming cost V 0 bases and J 3 bases, with 12 bases left between them. The CDR3 runs to 15 residues. The CDR3 spells CASSQDLRGLYEQYF. In nucleotides, the CDR3 is TGTGCCAGCAGCCAAGATTTGCGGGGGCTCTACGAGCAGTACTTC.

CDR3 nucleotide sequence: TGTGCCAGCAGTTTTATCGACAGATACGAGCAGTACTTC. It is translated as CASSFIDRYEQYF. This rearrangement joins TRBV2 to TRBJ2-5, with D maybe TRBD1 (5 bases). The end of the DNA fits TRBJ2-7 better, so the J call may be wrong. The CDR3 contains 13 residues. Germline CDR1 is SNHLY and CDR2 is FYNNEI.

CDR3 DNA: TGTGCCAGCAGTTTATCCCGTGGGGGGGGGACCCGTTATAGCAATCAGCCCCAGCATTTT. The encoded protein is CASSLSRGGGTRYSNQPQHF. V usage is TRBV27 and J usage is TRBJ1-5, with D perhaps matching TRBD1 (5 bases). Germline-derived CDR1 and CDR2 are MNHEY and SMNVEV (reference sequence). The CDR3 sequence is 20 residues long. V was pared by 0 bases and J by 0 bases, with 21 bases between.

The chain employs TRBV7-2 and TRBJ1-2; TRBD1 is a possible D gene (5 bases). The CDR3 extends over 13 amino acids. V was trimmed by 7 bases and J by 0 bases, leaving 9 bases between them. Germline CDR1 SGHTA, CDR2 FQGNSA. CDR3 region: CASTQDPNYGYTF. CDR3 DNA: TGTGCCAGCACACAGGACCCTAACTATGGCTACACCTTC.

The genes are TRBV7-3 and TRBJ2-7, with D maybe TRBD2 (6 bases). Germline V CDR1 and CDR2: SGHTA, FQGTGA. The CDR3 has 14 residues. The V and J ends lost 5 bases and 3 bases respectively, with 14 bases between them. The CDR3: CASSPYGSSYEQYF. The CDR3 bases are TGTGCCAGCAGCCCGTACGGGAGTAGCTACGAGCAGTACTTC.

V usage is TRBV6-6 and J usage is TRBJ1-4, with D possibly matching TRBD1 (5 bases). V was cut by 7 bases and J by 2 bases, with 11 bases left in between. The CDR3 length is 14 residues. From germline, CDR1 is MNHNY and CDR2 SVGAGI (reference sequence). CDR3 residues: CASISGETNEKLFF. The CDR3 bases are TGTGCCAGCATTTCGGGGGAGACTAATGAAAAACTGTTTTTT.

The chain combines TRBV5-4 with TRBJ2-7; 8 positions agree with TRBD2. Germline V gene sequence: CDR1 SGHNT, CDR2 YYREEE (reference sequence). The CDR3 is made up of 19 amino acids. Trimming at V came to 2 bases and at J to 3 bases, leaving 19 bases not matched to a gene. CDR3 loop: CASSLSPSGPKGEFYEQYF. In nucleotides, the CDR3 is TGTGCCAGCAGCTTATCTCCTAGCGGGCCTAAGGGAGAGTTCTACGAGCAGTACTTC.

The V and J genes are TRBV4-3 and TRBJ1-2; D may be TRBD1 (5 bases). Germline CDR1 reads LGHNA; CDR2 reads YSLEER. V was pared by 2 bases and J by 6 bases, with 16 bases between. CDR3 size: 15 residues. The CDR3 coding sequence is TGCGCCAGCAGCCAAACCTACGGGGGGTGGGATGGCTACACCTTC. This sequence encodes CASSQTYGGWDGYTF.

J is TRBJ2-7 and V is TRBV13, with 7 bases matching TRBD2. CDR3 length equals 16 residues. V gave up 1 base and J gave up 5 bases; unmatched junction bases: 11. CDR1 and CDR2 from the germline V gene are PRHDT and FYEKMQ (reference sequence). The CDR3 DNA is TGTGCCAGCAGCTTAGCCCTCGGGCTAGCGGCCGACGAGCAGTACTTC. It translates to CASSLALGLAADEQYF. Filled out from reference TRBV13 and TRBJ2-7, the complete variable domain reads AAGVIQSPRHLIKEKRETATLKCYPIPRHDTVYWYQQGPGQDPQFLISFYEKMQSDKGSIPDRFSAQQFSDYHSELNMSSLELGDSALYFCASSLALGLAADEQYFGPGTRLTVT.

The chain couples TRBV2 to TRBJ1-1; D possibly corresponds to TRBD1 (5 bases). Germline CDR1 and CDR2: SNHLY and FYNNEI. V lost 9 bases and J 1 base, leaving 15 bases between the germline ends. The CDR3 loop spans 14 amino acids. The CDR3 reads CASFTGDENTEAFF. The CDR3 nucleotides are TGTGCCAGTTTCACGGGGGATGAGAACACTGAAGCTTTCTTT.

V and J are TRBV7-6 and TRBJ2-1, with 7 bases fitting TRBD1. CDR3 length equals 15 residues. The germline V gene encodes CDR1 SGHVS and CDR2 FNYEAQ. V shed 3 bases, J shed 0 bases, and the junction held 2 bases outside the gene matches. The CDR3 sequence: CASSFGQASYNEQFF. DNA for the CDR3: TGTGCCAGCAGCTTCGGACAGGCCTCCTACAATGAGCAGTTCTTC.

The chain links TRBV4-2 to TRBJ1-1; D not certain. CDR1 and CDR2 from the germline V gene are LGHNA and YNFKEQ. The V gene lost 0 bases and the J gene lost 0 bases, with 5 bases spanning the gap. The CDR3 has 14 residues. The CDR3 sequence is CASSQEQLNTEAFF. CDR3 DNA sequence: TGTGCCAGCAGCCAAGAACAGTTGAACACTGAAGCTTTCTTT.

V gene TRBV29-1 combines with J gene TRBJ1-1, with D maybe TRBD1 (5 bases). Trimming took off 3 bases at V and 5 bases at J, with 13 bases between the two ends. This CDR3 is 13 amino acids long. Per the germline V gene, CDR1 is SQVTM and CDR2 is ANQGSEA. The CDR3 bases are TGCAGCGTTGAGGCGGGGGACCAGACTGAAGCTTTCTTT. Translating it yields CSVEAGDQTEAFF.

This clone was detected only a few times. The V gene is TRBV29-1, the J gene TRBJ1-5; TRBD1 matches at 9 bases. The CDR3 consists of 14 residues. J lost 6 bases, V lost 6 bases, and 9 bases had no gene match. CDR1 SQVTM and CDR2 ANQGSEA come from the germline V gene. The DNA of the CDR3 is TGCAGCGTGGGGGGACAGACAGGGGGTCAGCCCCAGCATTTT. It yields the protein CSVGGQTGGQPQHF.

The chain combines TRBV28 with TRBJ2-7; D not resolved. Germline lookup yields CDR1 MDHEN and CDR2 SYDVKM. Trimming shortened V by 6 bases and J by 5 bases, and 8 bases separated the two germline ends. CDR3 length: 11 residues. Here the CDR3 reads CASRFIHEQYF. DNA for the CDR3: TGTGCCAGCAGATTTATCCACGAGCAGTACTTC.

This chain links TRBV5-4 with TRBJ2-5; D perhaps matches TRBD2 (5 bases). The end of the DNA aligns better with TRBJ2-7, so the J call may be wrong. This CDR3 is built from 15 residues. Germline lookup yields CDR1 SGHNT and CDR2 YYREEE (reference sequence). The CDR3 coding sequence is TGTGCCAGCAGCTTGGTAGGAGGCGCACTCTACGAGCAGTACTTC. Protein product: CASSLVGGALYEQYF.

The rearrangement uses TRBV6-1 and TRBJ2-2; 7 bases align to TRBD1. Germline V gene data show CDR1 as MNHNS and CDR2 as SASEGT. This CDR3 has 14 amino acids. V lost 9 bases, J lost 1 base, and 5 bases stayed unmatched. The CDR3 nucleotides read TGTGCCAGTACAAGGACAGGGAACACCGGGGAGCTGTTTTTT. Amino acid sequence: CASTRTGNTGELFF.

This clone came up a few times. The same CDR3 is also encoded by other DNA sequences in this sample. The chain joins TRBV7-9 to TRBJ1-6; 11 nucleotides line up with TRBD1. The trim removed 3 bases at V and 10 bases at J, leaving 5 bases unmatched. Germline values: CDR1 SEHNR, CDR2 FQNEAQ (reference sequence). The CDR3 is 15 residues long. The CDR3 loop reads CASSLGQGVGSPLHF. For the CDR3, the DNA is TGTGCCAGCAGCTTGGGACAGGGGGTCGGCTCACCCCTCCACTTT.

This chain uses TRBV2 with TRBJ1-1, with 10 bases aligning to TRBD1. After removal of 8 bases from V and 6 bases from J, the junction contained 9 bases not matched to a gene. The V gene's germline CDR1 is SNHLY and CDR2 FYNNEI. The CDR3 loop spans 14 amino acids. The CDR3: CASPNRDRGSEAFF. The CDR3 DNA reads as TGTGCCAGCCCGAACCGGGACAGGGGTTCTGAAGCTTTCTTT.

V and J are TRBV4-1 and TRBJ2-5; D ambiguous. The DNA end favors TRBJ2-7, so the J call may be wrong. From germline, CDR1 is MGHRA and CDR2 YSYEKL. The CDR3 is made up of 15 amino acids. CDR3 in amino acids: CASSQDRRLTYEQYF. The CDR3 DNA follows: TGCGCCAGCAGCCAAGATCGCAGGTTGACCTACGAGCAGTACTTC.

This clone occurred once. The gene calls are TRBV10-2 and TRBJ2-1, with TRBD1 matching 7 bases. The J segment lost 4 bases and the V segment lost 7 bases, leaving 4 bases of the junction unmatched. CDR1 is WSHSY, CDR2 SAAADI, per germline. The CDR3 is 13 amino acids. CDR3 bases: TGCGCCAGCACTCCGGACAGGTACAATGAGCAGTTCTTC. Its protein is CASTPDRYNEQFF.

This chain uses TRBV27 with TRBJ2-5; TRBD2 matches at 7 bases. The J call may be in error: the DNA end matches TRBJ2-7 better. The germline V gene encodes CDR1 MNHEY and CDR2 SMNVEV (reference sequence). There are 14 residues in the CDR3. In nucleotides, the CDR3 is TGTGCCAGCAGCGAATCCCGGGGGGCCTACGAGCAGTACTTC. This encodes CASSESRGAYEQYF.

The chain is built from TRBV25-1 and TRBJ1-3; D not certain. The ends were cut back, 6 bases at V and 0 bases at J, with 6 bases in the middle. The CDR3 is 13 residues long. From germline, CDR1 is MGHDK and CDR2 SYGVNS. CDR3 sequence (DNA): TGTGCCAGCAGCATCAGCTCTGGAAACACCATATATTTT. Residues: CASSISSGNTIYF. The full variable domain, rest sourced from reference TRBV25-1 and TRBJ1-3, is EADIYQTPRYLVIGTGKKITLECSQTMGHDKMYWYQQDPGMELHLIHYSYGVNSTEKGDLSSESTVSRIRTEHFPLTLESARPSHTSQYLCASSISSGNTIYFGEGSWLTVV.

V usage is TRBV9 and J usage is TRBJ1-1; maybe TRBD1 (6 bases). Per the germline V gene, CDR1 is SGDLS and CDR2 is YYNGEE. The CDR3 length is 15 residues. V gave up 0 bases and J gave up 6 bases, with 15 bases separating them. In DNA form, the CDR3 reads TGTGCCAGCAGCGTAGGTGGCAGGGGAGACGCTGAAGCTTTCTTT. Translated: CASSVGGRGDAEAFF.

Notes on this clone: One end of the junction fails to match germline, which may point to a read error. V is TRBV7-2 and J is TRBJ1-5; unclear D gene. The length of the CDR3 is 14 residues. Looked up from germline, CDR1 is SGHTA and CDR2 is FQGNSA. Written as DNA, the CDR3 is TGTGCCAGCAGCAGGACGGCTAGCAATCAGCTCCAGCATTTT. Amino acid sequence: CASSRTASNQLQHF.

V is TRBV7-8 and J is TRBJ1-5; TRBD1 matches at 7 bases. This CDR3 contains 15 residues. With V trimmed by 1 base and J by 3 bases, 3 bases remained unmatched. In germline, CDR1 is SGHVS, CDR2 FQNEAQ. The CDR3 sequence: CASSLGQGANQPQHF. The CDR3 DNA reads TGTGCCAGCAGCTTAGGACAGGGTGCCAATCAGCCCCAGCATTTT.

The chain employs TRBV29-1 and TRBJ2-7; 9 bases are a match to TRBD2. This CDR3 region has 13 residues. Per the germline V gene, CDR1 is SQVTM and CDR2 is ANQGSEA. The J segment lost 3 bases and the V segment lost 1 base, leaving 1 base of the junction unmatched. The CDR3: CSVEGAGGYEQYF. The DNA of the CDR3 is TGCAGCGTTGAAGGAGCGGGGGGCTACGAGCAGTACTTC.

The count of this clone is one. This chain connects TRBV6-1 to TRBJ1-2; D gene ambiguous. Germline-derived CDR1 and CDR2 are MNHNS and SASEGT. Trimming took off 7 bases at V and 8 bases at J, with 20 bases between the two ends. This CDR3 region has 14 residues. This CDR3 reads CASTRGPYTWGYTF. For the CDR3, the DNA is TGTGCCAGCACTCGAGGGCCCTACACGTGGGGCTACACCTTC.